This T cell receptor (beta chain) was found in a study of tumor and adjacent non-tumor tissue in lung cancer. This sample's RNA came from whole unsorted tissue. Distant lung tissue was collected more than 3 cm away from the tumor edge. Chemotherapy-naive patients with new lung cancer underwent thoracic surgery in China, August–late 2014. A note on this clonotype: Its antigen is not known. At one end the junction does not follow the germline gene, possibly because of a read error.

TCRbeta libraries were built with three rounds of nested PCR, modified from ARM-PCR. Via MiXCR, TCRdb re-called the multiplex PCR reads, giving one row per CDR3 protein. The sample holds under 85,000 distinct CDR3 sequences, about 80% seen once. The germline CDR1 and CDR2 sequences are SGHAT and FQNNGV. CDR3 length: 14 residues. Study findings and constraints: In normal lung, the top 100 clones were significantly more dominant than in tumor. Significantly higher TCR diversity was found in tumor than normal lung.

What was sequenced was distant non-tumor lung tissue. The sequence came from a man aged 65 to 79 with non-small cell lung cancer. The V and J genes are TRBV11-2 and TRBJ1-1, with no clear D. CDR3 in amino acids: CASSRTTVYSETFF. The CDR3 coding sequence is TGTGCCAGCAGCCGGACGACGGTTTATAGTGAAACTTTCTTT.